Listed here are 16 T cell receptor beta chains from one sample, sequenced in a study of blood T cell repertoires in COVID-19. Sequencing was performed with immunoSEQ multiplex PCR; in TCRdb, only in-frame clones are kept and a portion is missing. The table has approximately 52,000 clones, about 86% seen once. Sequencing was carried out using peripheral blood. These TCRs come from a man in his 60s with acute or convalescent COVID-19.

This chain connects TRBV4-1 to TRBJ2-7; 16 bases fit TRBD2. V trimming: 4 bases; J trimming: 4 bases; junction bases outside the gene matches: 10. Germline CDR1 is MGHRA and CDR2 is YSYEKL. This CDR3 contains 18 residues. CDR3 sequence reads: CASSLRGGTSGRAYEQYF. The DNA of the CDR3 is TGCGCCAGCAGCCTAAGAGGGGGGACTAGCGGGAGGGCGTACGAGCAGTACTTC.

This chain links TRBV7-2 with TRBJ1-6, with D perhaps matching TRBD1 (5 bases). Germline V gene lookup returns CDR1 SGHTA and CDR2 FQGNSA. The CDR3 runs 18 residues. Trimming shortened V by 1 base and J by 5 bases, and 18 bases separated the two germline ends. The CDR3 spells CASSLVFFGGGDNSPLHF. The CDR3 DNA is TGTGCCAGCAGCTTAGTTTTCTTTGGGGGAGGGGATAATTCACCCCTCCACTTT.

The DNA of the CDR3 is TGTGCCAGCAGCGTAGAGGGCGGGGGGGATGGTACGCAGTATTTT. Amino acids: CASSVEGGGDGTQYF. This chain links TRBV9 with TRBJ2-3; TRBD2 matches 9 bases. J was trimmed by 8 bases and V by 0 bases; bases with no gene match: 7. Germline CDR1 SGDLS, CDR2 YYNGEE. This CDR3 contains 15 residues.

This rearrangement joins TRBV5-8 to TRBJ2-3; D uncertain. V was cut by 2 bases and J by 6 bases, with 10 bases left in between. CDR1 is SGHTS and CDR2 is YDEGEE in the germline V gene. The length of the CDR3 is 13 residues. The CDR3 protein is CASSFPGTDTQYF. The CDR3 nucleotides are TGTGCCAGCAGCTTTCCGGGTACGGATACGCAGTATTTT.

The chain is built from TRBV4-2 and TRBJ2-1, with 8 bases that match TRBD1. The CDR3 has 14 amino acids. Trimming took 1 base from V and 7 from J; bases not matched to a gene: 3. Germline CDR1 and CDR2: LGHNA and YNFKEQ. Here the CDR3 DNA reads TGTGCCAGCAGCCAAGTTACAGGGGGGAATGAGCAGTTCTTC. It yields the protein CASSQVTGGNEQFF.

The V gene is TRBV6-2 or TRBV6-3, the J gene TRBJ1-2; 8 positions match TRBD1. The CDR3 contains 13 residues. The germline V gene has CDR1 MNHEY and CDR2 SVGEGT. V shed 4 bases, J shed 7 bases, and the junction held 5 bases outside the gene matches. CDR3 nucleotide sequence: TGTGCCAGCAGTTCCCAGACAGGGGTTGGCTACACCTTC. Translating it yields CASSSQTGVGYTF.

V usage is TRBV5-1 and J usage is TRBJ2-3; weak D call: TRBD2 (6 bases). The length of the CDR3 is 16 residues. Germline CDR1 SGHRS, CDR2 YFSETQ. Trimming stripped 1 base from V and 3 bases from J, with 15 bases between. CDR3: CASSLSRGFSTDTQYF. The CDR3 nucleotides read TGCGCCAGCAGCTTGTCACGGGGGTTCAGTACAGATACGCAGTATTTT. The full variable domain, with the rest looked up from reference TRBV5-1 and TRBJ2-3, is KAGVTQTPRYLIKTRGQQVTLSCSPISGHRSVSWYQQTPGQGLQFLFEYFSETQRNKGNFPGRFSGRQFSNSRSEMNVSTLELGDSALYLCASSLSRGFSTDTQYFGPGTRLTVL.

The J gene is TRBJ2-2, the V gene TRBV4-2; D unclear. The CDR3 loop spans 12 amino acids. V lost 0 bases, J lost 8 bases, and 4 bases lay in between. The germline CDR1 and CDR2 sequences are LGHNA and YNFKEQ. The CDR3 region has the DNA TGTGCCAGCAGCCAAGAGAGAGGGGAGCTGTTTTTT. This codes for CASSQERGELFF.

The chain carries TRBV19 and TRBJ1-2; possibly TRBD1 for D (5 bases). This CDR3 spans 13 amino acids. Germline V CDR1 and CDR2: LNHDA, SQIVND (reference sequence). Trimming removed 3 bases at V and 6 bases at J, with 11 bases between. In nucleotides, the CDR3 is TGTGCCAGTAGTATCGGAGTAGGGGATGGCTACACCTTC. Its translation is CASSIGVGDGYTF.

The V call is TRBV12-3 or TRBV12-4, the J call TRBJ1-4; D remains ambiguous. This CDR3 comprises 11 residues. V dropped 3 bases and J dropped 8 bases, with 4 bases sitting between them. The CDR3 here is CASSFREKLFF. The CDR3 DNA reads TGTGCCAGCAGTTTTCGGGAAAAACTGTTTTTT.

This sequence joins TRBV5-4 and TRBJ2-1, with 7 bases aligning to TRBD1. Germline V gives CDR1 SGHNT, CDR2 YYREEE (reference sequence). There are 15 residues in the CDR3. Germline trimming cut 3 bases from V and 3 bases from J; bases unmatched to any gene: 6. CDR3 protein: CASSYFNRGYNEQFF. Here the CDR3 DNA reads TGTGCCAGCAGCTATTTTAACAGGGGCTACAATGAGCAGTTCTTC.

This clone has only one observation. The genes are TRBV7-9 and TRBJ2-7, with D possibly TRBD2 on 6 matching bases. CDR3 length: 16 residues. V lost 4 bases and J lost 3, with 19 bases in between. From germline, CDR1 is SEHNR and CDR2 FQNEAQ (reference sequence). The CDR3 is CASSSGPDYVGYEQYF. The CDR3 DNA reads TGTGCCAGCAGCTCGGGTCCGGACTACGTGGGCTACGAGCAGTACTTC.

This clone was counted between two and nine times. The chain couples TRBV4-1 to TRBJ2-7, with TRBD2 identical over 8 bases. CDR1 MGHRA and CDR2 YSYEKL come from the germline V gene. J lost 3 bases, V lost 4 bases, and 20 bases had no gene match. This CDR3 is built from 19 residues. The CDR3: CASSPGRLKTGTRLYEQYF. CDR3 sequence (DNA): TGCGCCAGCAGCCCCGGGCGGCTTAAAACAGGGACTAGACTCTACGAGCAGTACTTC.

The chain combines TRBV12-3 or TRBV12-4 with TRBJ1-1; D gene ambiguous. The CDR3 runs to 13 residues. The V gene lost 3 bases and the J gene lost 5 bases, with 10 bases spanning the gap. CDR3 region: CASSLEGRTEAFF. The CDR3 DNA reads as TGTGCCAGCAGTTTGGAGGGAAGGACTGAAGCTTTCTTT.

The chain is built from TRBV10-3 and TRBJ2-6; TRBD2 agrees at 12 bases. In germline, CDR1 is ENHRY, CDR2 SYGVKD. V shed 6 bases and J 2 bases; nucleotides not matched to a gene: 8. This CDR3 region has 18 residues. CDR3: CAIRPTSGSGTGANVLTF. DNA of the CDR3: TGTGCCATCAGACCGACTAGCGGGAGCGGTACTGGGGCCAACGTCCTGACTTTC.

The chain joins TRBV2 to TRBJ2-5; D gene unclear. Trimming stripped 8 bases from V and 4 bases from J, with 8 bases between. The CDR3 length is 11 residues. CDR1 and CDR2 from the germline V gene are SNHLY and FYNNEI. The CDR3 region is CASRRAETQYF. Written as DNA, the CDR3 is TGTGCCAGCCGGAGAGCAGAGACCCAGTACTTC.